This T cell receptor beta chain originates from a study of beta chain features in type 1 diabetes. Study details: Across every sample, 107,917,701 sorted cells were examined in total. Study-level results: The study found moderately but significantly shorter TCRB CDR3s in all four CD4+ subsets of Type 1 diabetes patients. For type 1 diabetes patients, VDJ junctions showed fewer insertions and more deletions.

The isolated RNA, all of it, was reverse transcribed, so expressed TCRB transcripts were what got sequenced. TCRdb's table, derived via immunoSEQ multiplex PCR, lists solely in-frame clones and lacks some. In the table there are fewer than 350,000 clones, 14% to 15% of which are singletons. This clone was counted between two and nine times. Its matching antigen is unknown. Deletions cut 0 bases from V and 4 bases from J, with 15 bases between. The CDR3 length is 16 residues. In germline, CDR1 is KGHSH, CDR2 LQKENI. A CD45RO/CCR7/CD25/CD127/CD95/CD27 panel sorted naive, central memory, regulatory and stem cell-like memory CD4+ cells.

The receptor comes from a man younger than 30 with type 1 diabetes. The specimen was naive CD4+ T cells from blood. The chain carries TRBV18 and TRBJ1-2, with a weak D call TRBD1 (5 bases). CDR3 bases: TGTGCCAGCTCACCACCGTCCGGCAGGGCGGTCTATGGCTACACCTTC. It codes for CASSPPSGRAVYGYTF.